The clone carrying this T cell receptor (beta chain) was picked up a small number of times. The antigen is not known. This entry is derived from a study of T cell responses to AZD1222 COVID-19 vaccine. Overall study findings and caveats: Seropositive status at baseline applied to only six AZD1222 recipients.

Assay: immunoSEQ multiplex PCR; the TCRdb copy retains only in-frame clones and omits some. The sample has some 100,000 clones; approximately 89% are singletons. There are 14 residues in the CDR3. Germline lookup yields CDR1 SGDLS and CDR2 YYNGEE. V lost 0 bases and J lost 1, with 7 bases in between. The sequencing used peripheral blood, collected 28 days after the second AZD1222 dose. The J gene is TRBJ1-1, the V gene TRBV9; weak D call: TRBD1 (6 bases). The origin of this receptor is an adult who received the AZD1222 COVID-19 vaccine. The CDR3, as DNA: TGTGCCAGCAGCGTAGGGACAGCGAACACTGAAGCTTTCTTT. Its translation is CASSVGTANTEAFF. Using reference TRBV9 and TRBJ1-1 for the parts outside the CDR3, the full variable domain is DSGVTQTPKHLITATGQRVTLRCSPRSGDLSVYWYQQSLDQGLQFLIQYYNGEERAKGNILERFSAQQFPDLHSELNLSSLELGDSALYFCASSVGTANTEAFFGQGTRLTVV.